This T cell receptor (beta chain) was captured in a study of blood T cell repertoires in COVID-19. Study in general: The study drew acute and convalescent COVID-19 samples from the United States, Italy and Spain. T cells, B-cell-depleted T cells, or PBMCs provided the cDNA or gDNA that served as material.

As processed by the authors: Amplification of reference gene primers provided the estimated nucleated cell counts. The method was immunoSEQ multiplex PCR; TCRdb's version includes in-frame clones alone and lacks a portion of them. V, J and clone size were drawn from that table, and D and trimming were deduced from the DNA. This table holds under 200,000 clones, around four fifths found once. Sequenced sample: peripheral blood. This clonotype was sampled from a man aged 70-80 years with active or convalescent COVID-19.

The CDR3 nucleotides read TGTGCCAGCAGTTATGAGGGGGCTAGCAATCAGCCCCAGCATTTT. It translates to CASSYEGASNQPQHF. The V gene is TRBV6-6, the J gene TRBJ1-5; TRBD1 agrees at 7 bases. V was clipped by 3 bases and J by 0 bases; unmatched bases: 2. Germline CDR1 is MNHNY and CDR2 is SVGAGI (reference sequence). CDR3 length: 15 amino acids.